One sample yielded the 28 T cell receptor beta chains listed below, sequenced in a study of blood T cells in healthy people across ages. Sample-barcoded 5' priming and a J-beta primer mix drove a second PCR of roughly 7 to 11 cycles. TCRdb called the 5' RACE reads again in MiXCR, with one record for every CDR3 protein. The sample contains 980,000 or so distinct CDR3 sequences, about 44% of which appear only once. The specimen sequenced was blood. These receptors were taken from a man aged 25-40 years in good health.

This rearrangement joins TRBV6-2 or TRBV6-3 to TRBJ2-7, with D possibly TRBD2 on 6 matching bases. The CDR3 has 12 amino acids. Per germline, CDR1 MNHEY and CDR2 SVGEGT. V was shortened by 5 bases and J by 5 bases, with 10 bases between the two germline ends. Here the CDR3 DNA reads TGTGCCAGCAGTCCTACTAGCCACGAGCAGTACTTC. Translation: CASSPTSHEQYF.

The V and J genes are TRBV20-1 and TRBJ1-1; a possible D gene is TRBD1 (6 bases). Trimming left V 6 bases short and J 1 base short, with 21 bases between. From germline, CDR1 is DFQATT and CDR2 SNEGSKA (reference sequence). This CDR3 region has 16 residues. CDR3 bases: TGCAGTGCCCTTTGGGGGCTCCTAGGGAGGAACACTGAAGCTTTCTTT. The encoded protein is CSALWGLLGRNTEAFF.

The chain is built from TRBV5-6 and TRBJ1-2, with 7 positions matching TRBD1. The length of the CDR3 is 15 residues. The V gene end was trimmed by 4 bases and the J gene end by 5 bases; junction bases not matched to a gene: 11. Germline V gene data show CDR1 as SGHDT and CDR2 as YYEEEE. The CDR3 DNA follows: TGTGCCAGCAGCCCAGGGACAGACCTCTGGTATGGCTACACCTTC. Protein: CASSPGTDLWYGYTF.

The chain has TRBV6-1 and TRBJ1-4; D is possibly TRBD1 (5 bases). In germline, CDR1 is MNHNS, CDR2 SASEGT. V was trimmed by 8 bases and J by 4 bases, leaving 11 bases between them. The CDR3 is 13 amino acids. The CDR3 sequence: CASGRQHNEKLFF. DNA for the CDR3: TGTGCCAGCGGCAGACAGCATAATGAAAAACTGTTTTTT.

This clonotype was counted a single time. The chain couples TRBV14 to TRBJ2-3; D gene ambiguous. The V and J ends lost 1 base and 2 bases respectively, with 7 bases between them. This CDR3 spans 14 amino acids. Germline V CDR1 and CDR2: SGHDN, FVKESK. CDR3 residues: CASSQGLPTDTQYF. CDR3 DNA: TGTGCCAGCAGCCAAGGTCTACCCACAGATACGCAGTATTTT.

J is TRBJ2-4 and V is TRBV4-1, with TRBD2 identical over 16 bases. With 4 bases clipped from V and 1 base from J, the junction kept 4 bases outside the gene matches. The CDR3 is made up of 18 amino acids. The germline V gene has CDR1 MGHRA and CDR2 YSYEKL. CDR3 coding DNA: TGCGCCAGCAGCCCGGGACTAGCGGGGGGGTTGGCCAAAAACATTCAGTACTTC. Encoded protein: CASSPGLAGGLAKNIQYF.

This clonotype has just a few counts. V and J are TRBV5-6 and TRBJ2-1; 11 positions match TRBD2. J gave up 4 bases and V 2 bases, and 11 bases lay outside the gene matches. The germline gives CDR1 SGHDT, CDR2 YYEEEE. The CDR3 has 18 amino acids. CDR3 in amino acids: CASSFLSSGGIRYNEQFF. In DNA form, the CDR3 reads TGTGCCAGCAGCTTCCTCTCTAGCGGGGGGATTCGATACAATGAGCAGTTCTTC.

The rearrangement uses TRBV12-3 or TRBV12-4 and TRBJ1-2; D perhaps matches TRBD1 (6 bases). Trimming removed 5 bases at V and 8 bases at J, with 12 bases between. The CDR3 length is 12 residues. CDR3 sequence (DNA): TGTGCCAGCAGTCGGACCCAGGGGGGCTACACCTTC. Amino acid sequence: CASSRTQGGYTF.

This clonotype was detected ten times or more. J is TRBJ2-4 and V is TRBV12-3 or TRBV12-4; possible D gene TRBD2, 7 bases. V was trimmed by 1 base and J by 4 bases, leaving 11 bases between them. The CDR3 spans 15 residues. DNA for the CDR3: TGTGCCAGCAGTTTAGTGGGGGGGCGGAAAAACATTCAGTACTTC. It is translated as CASSLVGGRKNIQYF.

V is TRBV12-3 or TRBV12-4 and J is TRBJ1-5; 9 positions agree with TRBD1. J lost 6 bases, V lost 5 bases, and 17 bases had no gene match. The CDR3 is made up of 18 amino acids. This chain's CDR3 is CASSTIRSGTGFFQPQHF. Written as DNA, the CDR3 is TGTGCCAGCAGTACGATTAGAAGCGGGACAGGGTTTTTTCAGCCCCAGCATTTT.

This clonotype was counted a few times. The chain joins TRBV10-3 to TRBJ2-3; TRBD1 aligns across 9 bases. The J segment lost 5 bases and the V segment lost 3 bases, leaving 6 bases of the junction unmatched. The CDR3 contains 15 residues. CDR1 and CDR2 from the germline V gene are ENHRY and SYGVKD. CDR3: CAISDPGQGIDTQYF. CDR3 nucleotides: TGTGCCATCAGTGATCCGGGACAGGGAATAGATACGCAGTATTTT.

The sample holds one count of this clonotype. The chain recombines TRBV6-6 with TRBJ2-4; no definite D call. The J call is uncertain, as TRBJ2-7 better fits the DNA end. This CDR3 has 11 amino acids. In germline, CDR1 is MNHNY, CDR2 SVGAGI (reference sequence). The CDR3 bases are TGTGCCAGCAGGGGCCCCCACGAGCAGTACTTC. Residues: CASRGPHEQYF.

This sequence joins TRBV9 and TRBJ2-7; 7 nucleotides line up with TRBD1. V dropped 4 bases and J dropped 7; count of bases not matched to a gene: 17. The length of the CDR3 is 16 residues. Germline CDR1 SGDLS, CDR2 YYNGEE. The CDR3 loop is CASSPTLGGQRSEQYF. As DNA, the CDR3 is TGTGCCAGCAGCCCCACCTTAGGGGGACAGCGCTCTGAGCAGTACTTC.

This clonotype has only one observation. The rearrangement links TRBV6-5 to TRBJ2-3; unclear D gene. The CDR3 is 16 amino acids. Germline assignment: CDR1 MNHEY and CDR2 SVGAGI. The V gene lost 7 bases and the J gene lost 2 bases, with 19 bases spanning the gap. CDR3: CASNPGTVSATDTQYF. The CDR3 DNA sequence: TGTGCCAGCAATCCCGGTACAGTATCAGCCACAGATACGCAGTATTTT.

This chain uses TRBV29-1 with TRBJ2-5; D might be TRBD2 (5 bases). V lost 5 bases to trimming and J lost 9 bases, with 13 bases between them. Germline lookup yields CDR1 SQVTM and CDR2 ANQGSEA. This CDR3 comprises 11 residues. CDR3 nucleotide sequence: TGCAGCGTTCATGAGGGTCCGGCCCAGTACTTC. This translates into CSVHEGPAQYF.

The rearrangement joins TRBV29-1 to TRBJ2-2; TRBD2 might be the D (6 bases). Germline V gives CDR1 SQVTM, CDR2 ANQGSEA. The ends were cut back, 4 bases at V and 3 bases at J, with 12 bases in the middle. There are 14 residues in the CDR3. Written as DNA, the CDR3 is TGCAGCGTTGTTTTGGGAGGTTACACCGGGGAGCTGTTTTTT. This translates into CSVVLGGYTGELFF.

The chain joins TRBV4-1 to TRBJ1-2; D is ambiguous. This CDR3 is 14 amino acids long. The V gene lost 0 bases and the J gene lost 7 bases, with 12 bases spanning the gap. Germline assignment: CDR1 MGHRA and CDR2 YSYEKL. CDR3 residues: CASSQDNRVSGYTF. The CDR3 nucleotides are TGCGCCAGCAGCCAAGATAATAGAGTCTCTGGCTACACCTTC.

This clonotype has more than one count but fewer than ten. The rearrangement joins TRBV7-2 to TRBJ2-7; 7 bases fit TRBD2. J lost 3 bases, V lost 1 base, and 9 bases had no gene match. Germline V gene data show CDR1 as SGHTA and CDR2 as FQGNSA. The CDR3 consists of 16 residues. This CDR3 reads CASSLVIGEGNYEQYF. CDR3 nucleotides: TGTGCCAGCAGCTTAGTGATTGGGGAGGGAAACTACGAGCAGTACTTC.

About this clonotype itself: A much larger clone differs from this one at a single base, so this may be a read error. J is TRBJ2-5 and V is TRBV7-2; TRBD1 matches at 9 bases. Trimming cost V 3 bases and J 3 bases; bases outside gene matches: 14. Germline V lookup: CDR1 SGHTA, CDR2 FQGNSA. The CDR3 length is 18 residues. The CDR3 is CASSFRTGAPRWEETQYF. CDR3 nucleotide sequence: TGTGCCAGCAGCTTTCGGACAGGGGCGCCAAGGTGGGAAGAGACCCAGTACTTC.

In DNA form, the CDR3 reads TGTGCCAGCAGTGCCGTATATCAGGGGGCCTACAATGAGCAGTTCTTC. Its protein product is CASSAVYQGAYNEQFF. J is TRBJ2-1 and V is TRBV9; 7 bases are shared with TRBD1. Germline CDR1 reads SGDLS; CDR2 reads YYNGEE. The CDR3 loop spans 16 amino acids. V lost 5 bases, J lost 2 bases, and 10 bases stayed unmatched.

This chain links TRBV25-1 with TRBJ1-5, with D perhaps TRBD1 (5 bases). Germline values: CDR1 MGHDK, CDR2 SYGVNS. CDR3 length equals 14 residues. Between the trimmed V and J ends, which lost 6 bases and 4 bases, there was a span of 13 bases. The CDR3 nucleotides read TGTGCCAGCAGGCAGACGGGGGAAAATCAGCCCCAGCATTTT. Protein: CASRQTGENQPQHF.

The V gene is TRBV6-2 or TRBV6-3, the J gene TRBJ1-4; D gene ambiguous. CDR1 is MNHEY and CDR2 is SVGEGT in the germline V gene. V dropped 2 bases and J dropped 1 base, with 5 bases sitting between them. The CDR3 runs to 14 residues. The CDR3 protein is CASSYDGTNEKLFF. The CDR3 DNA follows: TGTGCCAGCAGTTACGACGGAACTAATGAAAAACTGTTTTTT.

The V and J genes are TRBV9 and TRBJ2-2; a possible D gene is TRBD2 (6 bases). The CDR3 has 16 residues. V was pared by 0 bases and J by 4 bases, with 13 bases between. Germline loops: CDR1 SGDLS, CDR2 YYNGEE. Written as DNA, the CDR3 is TGTGCCAGCAGCGTAGGCGGAGGGTCGTCCACCGGGGAGCTGTTTTTT. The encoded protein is CASSVGGGSSTGELFF. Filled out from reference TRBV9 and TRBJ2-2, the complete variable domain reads DSGVTQTPKHLITATGQRVTLRCSPRSGDLSVYWYQQSLDQGLQFLIQYYNGEERAKGNILERFSAQQFPDLHSELNLSSLELGDSALYFCASSVGGGSSTGELFFGEGSRLTVL.

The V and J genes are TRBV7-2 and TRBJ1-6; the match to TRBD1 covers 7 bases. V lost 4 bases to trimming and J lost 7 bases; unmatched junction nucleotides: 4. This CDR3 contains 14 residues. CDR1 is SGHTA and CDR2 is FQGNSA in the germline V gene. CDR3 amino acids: CASSSDRANSPLHF. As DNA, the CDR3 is TGTGCCAGCAGCTCAGACAGGGCCAATTCACCCCTCCACTTT.

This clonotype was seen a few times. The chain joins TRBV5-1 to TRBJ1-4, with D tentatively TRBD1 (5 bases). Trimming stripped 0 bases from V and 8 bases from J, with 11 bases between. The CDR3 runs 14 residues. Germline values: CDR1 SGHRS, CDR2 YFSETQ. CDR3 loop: CASSLGRDNEKLFF. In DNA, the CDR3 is TGCGCCAGCAGCTTGGGCAGGGATAACGAAAAACTGTTTTTT.

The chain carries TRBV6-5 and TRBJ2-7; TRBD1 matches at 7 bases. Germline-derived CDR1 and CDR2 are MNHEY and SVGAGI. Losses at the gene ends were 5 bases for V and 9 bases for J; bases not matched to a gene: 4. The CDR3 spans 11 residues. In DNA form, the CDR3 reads TGTGCCAGCAGTCAAGCAGGGGGGCAGTACTTC. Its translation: CASSQAGGQYF.

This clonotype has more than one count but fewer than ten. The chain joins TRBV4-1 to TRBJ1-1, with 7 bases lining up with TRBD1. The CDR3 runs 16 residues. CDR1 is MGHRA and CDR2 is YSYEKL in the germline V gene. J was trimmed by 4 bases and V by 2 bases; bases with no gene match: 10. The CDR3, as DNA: TGCGCCAGCAGCCAATTTGGCGTCAGGGGGGCCACTGAAGCTTTCTTT. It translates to CASSQFGVRGATEAFF.

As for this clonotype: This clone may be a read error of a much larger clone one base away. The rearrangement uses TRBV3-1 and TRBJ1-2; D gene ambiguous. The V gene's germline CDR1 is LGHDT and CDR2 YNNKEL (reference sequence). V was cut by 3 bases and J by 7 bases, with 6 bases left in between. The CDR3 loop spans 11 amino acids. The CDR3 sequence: CASSHEGGYTF. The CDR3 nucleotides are TGTGCCAGCAGCCACGAGGGTGGCTACACCTTC.